Each of the 14 T cell receptor beta chains below was sequenced from the same sample in a study of T-cell reconstitution after alpha-beta-depleted transplantation in children. A TCRbeta library incorporating unique molecular identifiers was prepared. TCRdb used MiXCR to reprocess the PCR reads, holding one entry per CDR3 protein. Of approximately 500,000 distinct CDR3 sequences listed, about 11% are singletons. Sequences were derived from PBMCs, sampled before TCRalphabeta/CD19-depleted stem cell transplant. Receptors were obtained from a child under 10 years old with inherited bone marrow failure, due to receive a stem cell transplant.

There are many counts of this clonotype. The CDR3 DNA reads as TGCGCCAGCAGCCAGCTAGCGGGAGACGGCACCGGGGAGCTGTTTTTT. Translated: CASSQLAGDGTGELFF. The chain uses TRBV4-3 and TRBJ2-2, with 10 positions matching TRBD2. Trimming cost V 3 bases and J 4 bases; bases outside gene matches: 5. The CDR3 extends over 16 amino acids. From germline, CDR1 is LGHNA and CDR2 YSLEER.

This clonotype has a handful of counts. The chain couples TRBV7-6 to TRBJ1-5, with D unresolved. V was clipped by 1 base and J by 1 base, with 5 bases between them. The germline gives CDR1 SGHVS, CDR2 FNYEAQ. The CDR3 spans 14 residues. The CDR3 DNA is TGTGCCAGCAGCTTAGTTGCAAGCAATCAGCCCCAGCATTTT. Translated: CASSLVASNQPQHF.

This clonotype occurred many times. The chain carries TRBV5-1 and TRBJ2-7; weak D call: TRBD2 (5 bases). CDR3 size: 14 residues. Germline values: CDR1 SGHRS, CDR2 YFSETQ. The germline V and J ends were trimmed by 4 bases and 1 base, with 12 bases remaining between them. The CDR3 loop reads CASSQITGSYEQYF. CDR3 in DNA: TGCGCCAGCAGCCAAATCACGGGGTCCTACGAGCAGTACTTC.

This clonotype was recorded many times. The chain combines TRBV4-3 with TRBJ2-7; TRBD2 aligns across 8 bases. V shed 0 bases and J 6 bases; nucleotides not matched to a gene: 4. Germline V gene sequence: CDR1 LGHNA, CDR2 YSLEER. This CDR3 is built from 14 residues. In DNA, the CDR3 is TGCGCCAGCAGCCAAGAAGCGGGAGTTATCGAGCAGTACTTC. This gives the protein CASSQEAGVIEQYF.

The chain joins TRBV5-1 to TRBJ2-3, with 11 bases aligning to TRBD2. Germline V gene sequence: CDR1 SGHRS, CDR2 YFSETQ. V dropped 3 bases and J dropped 5; count of bases not matched to a gene: 8. This CDR3 has 16 residues. This CDR3 reads CASSWGLAEAGDTQYF. CDR3 DNA sequence: TGCGCCAGCAGCTGGGGACTAGCGGAGGCCGGAGATACGCAGTATTTT.

This clonotype occurred many times. The chain combines TRBV6-2 or TRBV6-3 with TRBJ1-5, with 9 nucleotides matching TRBD1. Germline values: CDR1 MNHEY, CDR2 SVGEGT. Germline trimming cut 3 bases from V and 4 bases from J; bases unmatched to any gene: 7. There are 16 residues in the CDR3. Here the CDR3 reads CASSYGDREENQPQHF. The CDR3 DNA follows: TGTGCCAGCAGTTATGGGGACAGGGAGGAGAATCAGCCCCAGCATTTT.

At least ten counts were recorded for this clonotype. J is TRBJ2-3 and V is TRBV11-2; D might be TRBD1 (5 bases). The CDR3 spans 15 residues. V lost 6 bases, J lost 4 bases, and 17 bases lay in between. From germline, CDR1 is SGHAT and CDR2 FQNNGV. This chain's CDR3 is CASRGELLVADTQYF. CDR3 DNA sequence: TGTGCCAGCAGAGGGGAATTGCTCGTCGCAGATACGCAGTATTTT. Full variable domain (remainder filled in from reference TRBV11-2 and TRBJ2-3): EAGVAQSPRYKIIEKRQSVAFWCNPISGHATLYWYQQILGQGPKLLIQFQNNGVVDDSQLPKDRFSAERLKGVDSTLKIQPAKLEDSAVYLCASRGELLVADTQYFGPGTRLTVL.

This clonotype was detected a few times. The rearrangement joins TRBV24-1 to TRBJ2-1, with D possibly TRBD1 on 6 matching bases. Germline V gene data show CDR1 as KGHDR and CDR2 as SFDVKD. V dropped 3 bases and J dropped 4 bases, with 21 bases sitting between them. This CDR3 is built from 18 residues. The CDR3 is CATSDTPNRDGRYNEQFF. The CDR3 DNA sequence: TGTGCCACCAGTGATACACCGAACAGGGATGGTAGGTACAATGAGCAGTTCTTC.

Comment on this clonotype: It may be a read error: a sequence one base away is much more abundant. The V and J genes are TRBV30 and TRBJ2-3; no clear D gene. Germline V CDR1 and CDR2: GTSNPN, SVGIG (reference sequence). CDR3 size: 14 residues. CDR3 nucleotides: TGTGCCTGGAGTGCCCTGTTGAGGTCGGATAGGCAGTATTTT. Protein sequence: CAWSALLRSDRQYF.

This clonotype occurred many times. The chain carries TRBV5-5 and TRBJ2-3; TRBD2 matches at 8 bases. Germline V gene data show CDR1 as SGHKS and CDR2 as YYEKEE (reference sequence). The CDR3 spans 15 residues. Trimming took 3 bases from V and 2 from J; bases not matched to a gene: 5. The CDR3 region has the DNA TGTGCCAGCAGCTCAGCGGGAGTCGCCACAGATACGCAGTATTTT. It encodes CASSSAGVATDTQYF.

The chain combines TRBV12-3 or TRBV12-4 with TRBJ1-5; 8 nucleotides line up with TRBD1. The CDR3 length is 16 residues. Trimming took 2 bases from V and 2 from J; bases not matched to a gene: 5. This chain's CDR3 is CASSLRQGIGNQPQHF. The CDR3 region has the DNA TGTGCCAGCAGTTTAAGACAGGGGATAGGCAATCAGCCCCAGCATTTT.

J is TRBJ2-1 and V is TRBV5-6; 11 bases are a match to TRBD2. Losses at the gene ends were 5 bases for V and 6 bases for J; bases not matched to a gene: 16. The CDR3 length is 18 residues. Germline CDR1 SGHDT, CDR2 YYEEEE. CDR3 bases: TGTGCCAGCAGTCTGCCCCATTATAGCGGGAGGGCCGGCAATGAGCAGTTCTTC. This encodes CASSLPHYSGRAGNEQFF.

The genes are TRBV7-2 and TRBJ2-1; 10 bases align to TRBD2. In germline, CDR1 is SGHTA, CDR2 FQGNSA. The CDR3 loop spans 17 amino acids. After removal of 5 bases from V and 3 bases from J, the junction contained 10 bases not matched to a gene. CDR3 region: CASSLSGGLAHYNEQFF. In nucleotides, the CDR3 is TGTGCCAGCAGCCTCAGCGGGGGACTAGCGCACTACAATGAGCAGTTCTTC.

This rearrangement joins TRBV4-3 to TRBJ2-1, with D hard to call. This CDR3 region has 13 residues. Germline V lookup: CDR1 LGHNA, CDR2 YSLEER. With 1 base removed from V and 10 bases from J, the gap between germline ends came to 11 bases. This chain's CDR3 is CASSQVSVWEQFF. DNA of the CDR3: TGCGCCAGCAGCCAAGTAAGCGTATGGGAGCAGTTCTTC.